The entry below describes one T cell receptor (beta chain). Its cognate antigen is unknown. The data stem from a study of siplizumab effects on memory and regulatory T cells. Study conclusions and caveats: Significantly reduced by siplizumab was the cumulative frequency of alloreactive sequences, namely those traceable to unstimulated CD4+ memory cells.

Profiled with immunoSEQ multiplex PCR; TCRdb holds only in-frame clones, not every one. This sample has approximately 82,000 clones, with around 90% found just once. The sample was Tregs sorted from blood. This sequence originates from a human donor in good health.

This CDR3 is CASRLVRSPAVGANVLTF. The CDR3 DNA reads TGTGCCAGCAGGTTAGTTCGTTCTCCCGCAGTAGGGGCCAACGTCCTGACTTTC. This chain uses TRBV5-6 with TRBJ2-6; D is unclear. V was shortened by 5 bases and J by 4 bases, with 22 bases between the two germline ends. Germline V gene data show CDR1 as SGHDT and CDR2 as YYEEEE. The CDR3 covers 18 residues.